This TCR beta chain appears in the sequencing data of a study of blood T cells in healthy people across ages. Study results and limitations: The unsorted PBMCs prevented any conclusive comparison of naive versus antigen-experienced cells.

In regard to this clonotype: Its cognate antigen is unknown.

The germline V and J ends were trimmed by 2 bases and 2 bases, with 14 bases remaining between them. CDR1 is SQVTM and CDR2 is ANQGSEA in the germline V gene. There are 15 residues in the CDR3. Peripheral blood from each donor was collected in a volume of 8 to 10 milliliters. Together with a sample-barcoded 5' primer, a J-beta primer mix was included in a second PCR lasting about 7 to 12 cycles. A template-switch adaptor containing 12 random nucleotides labeled each cDNA molecule. TCRdb used MiXCR to reprocess the 5' RACE reads, holding one entry per CDR3 protein. The sample holds around 1.5 million distinct CDR3 sequences, approximately 42% seen once.

The sample taken for sequencing was blood. The receptor was derived from a woman aged 18-29 years in good health. The chain is built from TRBV29-1 and TRBJ2-3; weak D call: TRBD1 (6 bases). CDR3 sequence reads: CSVETLGAYTDTQYF. For the CDR3, the DNA is TGCAGCGTTGAAACTCTGGGGGCCTACACAGATACGCAGTATTTT.